This passage covers 28 T cell receptor beta chains from one sample sequenced in a study of T-cell reconstitution after alpha-beta-depleted transplantation in children. Using unique molecular identifiers, the investigators prepared the TCRbeta library. TCRdb redid the calling of the PCR reads with MiXCR, one entry per CDR3 protein. The table has about 980,000 distinct CDR3 sequences, under 30% seen once; the top ten hold roughly 31%. The material sequenced was PBMCs, mostly from graft donor cells, taken 360 days after TCRalphabeta/CD19-depleted stem cell transplant. The receptor set was obtained from a boy in the first two years of life who had a stem cell transplant for SCID, so the T cells may come from the graft donor.

This chain uses TRBV6-5 with TRBJ1-6; no definite D call. V was pared by 8 bases and J by 4 bases, with 9 bases between. Germline CDR1 and CDR2: MNHEY and SVGAGI. The CDR3 covers 13 residues. The CDR3 coding sequence is TGTGCCAGCGGGGAGCGGTATAATTCACCCCTCCACTTT. This gives the protein CASGERYNSPLHF.

The rearrangement joins TRBV14 to TRBJ2-3, with D possibly matching TRBD2 (7 bases). The germline V gene has CDR1 SGHDN and CDR2 FVKESK. Trimming removed 3 bases at V and 6 bases at J, with 13 bases between. There are 14 residues in the CDR3. Here the CDR3 reads CASSHGGRADTQYF. The DNA for the CDR3 is TGTGCCAGCAGCCACGGGGGGCGGGCGGATACGCAGTATTTT.

This clonotype has at least ten counts. This sequence joins TRBV6-2 or TRBV6-3 and TRBJ2-5; D remains unclear. Trimming left V 4 bases short and J 3 bases short, with 6 bases between. The CDR3 length is 12 residues. Germline assignment: CDR1 MNHEY and CDR2 SVGEGT. Written as DNA, the CDR3 is TGTGCCAGCAGTTTCTCGGAAGAGACCCAGTACTTC. Its protein product is CASSFSEETQYF.

The rearrangement uses TRBV28 and TRBJ1-1; weak D call: TRBD1 (5 bases). V was trimmed by 6 bases and J by 6 bases, leaving 14 bases between them. The CDR3 extends over 13 amino acids. Germline V CDR1 and CDR2: MDHEN, SYDVKM. The CDR3 protein is CASRSWGTPEAFF. Written as DNA, the CDR3 is TGTGCCAGCAGATCCTGGGGCACCCCTGAAGCTTTCTTT. Full variable domain (remainder filled in from reference TRBV28 and TRBJ1-1): DVKVTQSSRYLVKRTGEKVFLECVQDMDHENMFWYRQDPGLGLRLIYFSYDVKMKEKGDIPEGYSVSREKKERFSLILESASTNQTSMYLCASRSWGTPEAFFGQGTRLTVV.

The table lists this clonotype with a few counts. The chain couples TRBV27 to TRBJ2-7, with 9 bases that match TRBD1. The germline V gene has CDR1 MNHEY and CDR2 SMNVEV (reference sequence). The CDR3 covers 17 residues. The V segment lost 6 bases and the J segment 4 bases; nucleotides outside the gene matches: 16. The CDR3 reads CASRTLAPGTGRYEQYF. Written as DNA, the CDR3 is TGTGCCAGCAGGACACTGGCCCCCGGGACAGGGAGGTACGAGCAGTACTTC.

This clonotype came up a few times. This chain connects TRBV6-2 or TRBV6-3 to TRBJ2-1, with 10 bases fitting TRBD2. The V segment lost 4 bases and the J segment 9 bases; nucleotides outside the gene matches: 6. This CDR3 region has 14 residues. The germline gives CDR1 MNHEY, CDR2 SVGEGT. The CDR3, as DNA: TGTGCCAGCAGTTCAGGACTAGCGGCGAGTGAGCAGTTCTTC. Its protein is CASSSGLAASEQFF.

This clonotype was picked up one time. The chain is built from TRBV29-1 and TRBJ1-3; 9 positions agree with TRBD1. Trimming at V came to 7 bases and at J to 0 bases, leaving 16 bases not matched to a gene. Germline-derived CDR1 and CDR2 are SQVTM and ANQGSEA. The CDR3 consists of 18 residues. CDR3 in amino acids: CSARPTGGQKSSGNTIYF. CDR3 nucleotides: TGCAGCGCACGACCGACAGGGGGGCAGAAAAGCTCTGGAAACACCATATATTTT.

This chain connects TRBV5-4 to TRBJ2-4; possibly TRBD2 for D (5 bases). Germline V gene sequence: CDR1 SGHNT, CDR2 YYREEE (reference sequence). Trimming shortened V by 2 bases and J by 0 bases, and 24 bases separated the two germline ends. This CDR3 spans 20 amino acids. CDR3 loop: CASSFGLERVTTLAKNIQYF. In DNA form, the CDR3 reads TGTGCCAGCAGCTTTGGGCTCGAGAGGGTTACAACTCTAGCCAAAAACATTCAGTACTTC.

This clonotype was seen only once. The rearrangement joins TRBV10-3 to TRBJ2-1; D tentatively reads TRBD1 or TRBD2 (5 bases each). Germline V gene data show CDR1 as ENHRY and CDR2 as SYGVKD. Trimming stripped 6 bases from V and 2 bases from J, with 14 bases between. There are 15 residues in the CDR3. CDR3 nucleotides: TGTGCCATCAGGGAGGACACTGCTCCCTACAATGAGCAGTTCTTC. It encodes CAIREDTAPYNEQFF.

This clonotype was recorded many times. The V call is TRBV5-1, the J call TRBJ2-7; 9 nucleotides line up with TRBD1. The CDR3 loop spans 15 amino acids. The germline CDR1 and CDR2 sequences are SGHRS and YFSETQ. Trimming removed 0 bases from V and 5 bases from J; junction bases left unmatched: 6. For the CDR3, the DNA is TGCGCCAGCAGCTTGGAAGGGACAGGGATAAACGAGCAGTACTTC. This codes for CASSLEGTGINEQYF.

The chain combines TRBV20-1 with TRBJ2-3, with a possible D match to TRBD2 (5 bases). This CDR3 has 14 residues. Germline assignment: CDR1 DFQATT and CDR2 SNEGSKA (reference sequence). V lost 1 base, J lost 7 bases, and 15 bases lay in between. This CDR3 reads CSARVVSGYNTQYF. For the CDR3, the DNA is TGCAGTGCTAGAGTTGTGTCGGGGTACAATACGCAGTATTTT.

This chain joins TRBV4-3 and TRBJ1-4; TRBD1 is a possible D gene (6 bases). The CDR3 is 17 residues long. Trimming took 2 bases from V and 5 from J, leaving 18 bases between them. Germline V gene data show CDR1 as LGHNA and CDR2 as YSLEER. CDR3 bases: TGCGCCAGCAGCCAAACTTACAGGGAGACGGGGAATGAAAAACTGTTTTTT. It yields the protein CASSQTYRETGNEKLFF.

The chain has TRBV5-1 and TRBJ2-1; 13 bases line up with TRBD2. The junction had 5 bases not matched to a gene; V was cut back by 5 bases and J by 6 bases. This CDR3 comprises 15 residues. Per the germline V gene, CDR1 is SGHRS and CDR2 is YFSETQ. Written as DNA, the CDR3 is TGCGCCAGCAGACTGGGGACTAGCGGGGCCAATGAGCAGTTCTTC. Its protein is CASRLGTSGANEQFF.

This clonotype was seen only a few times. The chain couples TRBV20-1 to TRBJ2-5, with a weak D call TRBD2 (6 bases). Germline lookup yields CDR1 DFQATT and CDR2 SNEGSKA (reference sequence). CDR3 length equals 10 residues. Trimming removed 5 bases at V and 11 bases at J, with 12 bases between. The CDR3 reads CSAVGGLQYF. In DNA, the CDR3 is TGCAGTGCTGTGGGAGGCCTTCAGTACTTC.

In DNA form, the CDR3 reads TGCGCCAGCAGCTCGCCCGGGACTGCGAACACCGGGGAGCTGTTTTTT. It encodes CASSSPGTANTGELFF. This chain joins TRBV5-1 and TRBJ2-2; D is perhaps TRBD2 (6 bases). The V end lost 3 bases, the J end lost 0 bases, and 12 bases lay between the germline ends. Germline V gives CDR1 SGHRS, CDR2 YFSETQ. There are 16 residues in the CDR3. Full variable domain (outside the CDR3, taken from reference TRBV5-1 and TRBJ2-2): KAGVTQTPRYLIKTRGQQVTLSCSPISGHRSVSWYQQTPGQGLQFLFEYFSETQRNKGNFPGRFSGRQFSNSRSEMNVSTLELGDSALYLCASSSPGTANTGELFFGEGSRLTVL.

In nucleotides, the CDR3 is TGTGCCAGCAGTTACGTCGGCCTGACTAGCGGGGTACACAATGAGCAGTTCTTC. This translates into CASSYVGLTSGVHNEQFF. The rearrangement links TRBV6-2 or TRBV6-3 to TRBJ2-1; 11 positions match TRBD2. The CDR3 has 18 residues. Looked up from germline, CDR1 is MNHEY and CDR2 is SVGEGT. Trimming took 2 bases from V and 5 from J; bases not matched to a gene: 11.

The chain recombines TRBV15 with TRBJ1-1; a possible D gene is TRBD1 (6 bases). Germline V CDR1 and CDR2: LNHNV, YYDKDF (reference sequence). CDR3 length: 19 residues. Trimming took 7 bases from V and 0 from J, leaving 27 bases between them. For the CDR3, the DNA is TGTGCCACCAAGGCGGGACACGAGAGAGGCAGGGCTGTGAACACTGAAGCTTTCTTT. Protein sequence: CATKAGHERGRAVNTEAFF.

This clonotype turned up a few times. The chain employs TRBV6-2 or TRBV6-3 and TRBJ1-2, with 8 bases identical to TRBD1. J gave up 4 bases and V 5 bases, and 18 bases lay outside the gene matches. The CDR3 is made up of 18 amino acids. CDR1 is MNHEY, CDR2 SVGEGT, per germline. CDR3 amino acids: CASSASGGEVLFGYGYTF. Written as DNA, the CDR3 is TGTGCCAGCAGTGCCTCAGGGGGCGAGGTATTGTTTGGCTATGGCTACACCTTC.

This clonotype appeared many times. The rearrangement links TRBV7-9 to TRBJ1-1, with no clear D. V lost 2 bases and J 0 bases, leaving 4 bases between the germline ends. CDR3 length: 13 amino acids. Germline V gives CDR1 SEHNR, CDR2 FQNEAQ (reference sequence). The CDR3 nucleotides read TGTGCCAGCAGCTTATACGTGAACACTGAAGCTTTCTTT. Its translation: CASSLYVNTEAFF.

The chain is built from TRBV29-1 and TRBJ1-5, with 10 nucleotides matching TRBD1. The CDR3 has 14 amino acids. The ends lost 6 bases at V and 2 bases at J; junction bases unmatched: 4. Germline V gene data show CDR1 as SQVTM and CDR2 as ANQGSEA. The CDR3 nucleotides read TGCAGCGTCGTAGGGACAGGGGGCAATCAGCCCCAGCATTTT. This codes for CSVVGTGGNQPQHF.

The chain uses TRBV20-1 and TRBJ2-7; D perhaps matches TRBD2 (7 bases). Trimming pared 6 bases from V and 2 bases from J, leaving 20 bases between. This CDR3 has 15 residues. Germline CDR1 is DFQATT and CDR2 is SNEGSKA (reference sequence). CDR3 in DNA: TGCAGTGCCGGGAATTTTAAGGGGGGGACCTACGAGCAGTACTTC. Its protein product is CSAGNFKGGTYEQYF.

V and J are TRBV11-3 and TRBJ2-1; D is perhaps TRBD1 or TRBD2 (5 bases each). The CDR3 is made up of 16 amino acids. Germline V gene sequence: CDR1 SGHNT, CDR2 YENEEA. Trimming cost V 3 bases and J 0 bases, with 12 bases left between them. CDR3 DNA sequence: TGTGCCAGCAGCTTGGGGACGATGAGCTCCTACAATGAGCAGTTCTTC. The encoded protein is CASSLGTMSSYNEQFF.

This clonotype turned up a few times. This sequence joins TRBV12-3 or TRBV12-4 and TRBJ2-1; TRBD2 agrees at 14 bases. This CDR3 comprises 17 residues. V gave up 6 bases and J gave up 4 bases; unmatched junction bases: 8. The CDR3 sequence: CASRTGLAGGPYNEQFF. CDR3 nucleotide sequence: TGTGCCAGCAGAACTGGACTAGCGGGGGGCCCATACAATGAGCAGTTCTTC.

This clonotype was observed a handful of times. J is TRBJ2-7 and V is TRBV11-2; TRBD2 agrees at 16 bases. CDR1 is SGHAT, CDR2 FQNNGV, per germline. Unmatched junction bases numbered 4, after V lost 4 bases and J lost 7 bases. The CDR3 is made up of 15 amino acids. CDR3 sequence reads: CASSSGLAGGKEQYF. The DNA for the CDR3 is TGTGCCAGCAGCTCGGGACTAGCGGGGGGGAAAGAGCAGTACTTC. The variable domain in full, with the rest retrieved from reference TRBV11-2 and TRBJ2-7, is EAGVAQSPRYKIIEKRQSVAFWCNPISGHATLYWYQQILGQGPKLLIQFQNNGVVDDSQLPKDRFSAERLKGVDSTLKIQPAKLEDSAVYLCASSSGLAGGKEQYFGPGTRLTVT.

The chain has TRBV24-1 and TRBJ2-3; D gene unclear. This CDR3 has 15 residues. V was shortened by 4 bases and J by 1 base, with 11 bases between the two germline ends. Per germline, CDR1 KGHDR and CDR2 SFDVKD. CDR3 in amino acids: CATSEHVVGTDTQYF. Written as DNA, the CDR3 is TGTGCCACCAGTGAACACGTGGTTGGCACAGATACGCAGTATTTT.

This clonotype has more than one count but fewer than ten. The chain is built from TRBV6-1 and TRBJ1-1; 7 bases are a match to TRBD1. The ends lost 5 bases at V and 4 bases at J; junction bases unmatched: 7. This CDR3 spans 14 amino acids. The germline gives CDR1 MNHNS, CDR2 SASEGT. CDR3 loop: CASSTRTGGTEAFF. The CDR3, as DNA: TGTGCCAGCAGTACAAGGACAGGCGGCACTGAAGCTTTCTTT.

The chain employs TRBV28 and TRBJ2-1; D is uncertain. With 4 bases removed from V and 5 bases from J, the gap between germline ends came to 18 bases. The CDR3 length is 16 residues. The germline V gene has CDR1 MDHEN and CDR2 SYDVKM. For the CDR3, the DNA is TGTGCCAGCAGTTCCCCCCGCGGAAGTTATAACAATGAGCAGTTCTTC. Its translation: CASSSPRGSYNNEQFF.

The V and J genes are TRBV7-6 and TRBJ2-3, with a weak D call TRBD2 (5 bases). The CDR3 is 16 amino acids. Germline lookup yields CDR1 SGHVS and CDR2 FNYEAQ. The germline V and J ends were trimmed by 5 bases and 1 base, with 16 bases remaining between them. In DNA, the CDR3 is TGTGCCAGCAGCCTTAACCCCCCGAGGGGCACAGATACGCAGTATTTT. It codes for CASSLNPPRGTDTQYF.